Below, 6 T cell receptor beta chains from the same sample are listed, as sequenced in a study of cytomegalovirus exposure and HLA in healthy donors. The method was immunoSEQ multiplex PCR; TCRdb's version includes in-frame clones alone and lacks a portion of them. The table includes over 150,000 clones, about 89% detected once. Sequencing input: PBMCs. The receptors were gathered from a young woman in good health and CMV-seropositive.

The chain employs TRBV15 and TRBJ2-2; D possibly corresponds to TRBD2 (5 bases). CDR3 length: 16 residues. The V and J ends lost 0 bases and 5 bases respectively, with 13 bases between them. Germline CDR1 is LNHNV and CDR2 is YYDKDF (reference sequence). The CDR3 here is CATSRDRIDYTGELFF. The CDR3 nucleotides are TGTGCCACCAGCAGAGATCGAATAGACTATACCGGGGAGCTGTTTTTT.

V gene TRBV27 combines with J gene TRBJ1-1, with a weak D call TRBD1 (6 bases). CDR3 length equals 15 residues. Germline V CDR1 and CDR2: MNHEY, SMNVEV (reference sequence). V lost 5 bases, J lost 4 bases, and 17 bases lay in between. CDR3: CASSPWTASGTEAFF. The CDR3 nucleotides read TGTGCCAGCAGTCCCTGGACAGCATCGGGCACTGAAGCTTTCTTT.

V and J are TRBV28 and TRBJ1-3; 7 bases map to TRBD1. The CDR3 contains 14 residues. Germline V lookup: CDR1 MDHEN, CDR2 SYDVKM. V trimming: 4 bases; J trimming: 4 bases; junction bases outside the gene matches: 4. The CDR3 sequence is CASSWDRGGNTIYF. The CDR3 region has the DNA TGTGCCAGCAGTTGGGACAGAGGAGGAAACACCATATATTTT.

The genes are TRBV30 and TRBJ1-4, with D possibly TRBD1 on 6 matching bases. Trimming stripped 4 bases from V and 1 base from J, with 13 bases between. Germline lookup yields CDR1 GTSNPN and CDR2 SVGIG (reference sequence). CDR3 size: 15 residues. Written as DNA, the CDR3 is TGTGCCTGGACCAGAGGACAGCGAACTAATGAAAAACTGTTTTTT. Translating it yields CAWTRGQRTNEKLFF.

V is TRBV6-5 and J is TRBJ2-1; TRBD2 might be the D (5 bases). The V end lost 6 bases, the J end lost 6 bases, and 9 bases lay between the germline ends. Germline V gene sequence: CDR1 MNHEY, CDR2 SVGAGI. This CDR3 is built from 12 residues. The CDR3 region is CASSQLGNEQFF. In DNA, the CDR3 is TGTGCCAGCAGCCAACTAGGCAATGAGCAGTTCTTC.

V gene TRBV6-1 combines with J gene TRBJ2-7; 8 bases map to TRBD1. CDR3 length: 16 residues. Germline V gene data show CDR1 as MNHNS and CDR2 as SASEGT. V shed 3 bases and J 5 bases; nucleotides not matched to a gene: 12. DNA of the CDR3: TGTGCCAGCAGTGAGAGAGGACAGGGACGACCCGACGAGCAGTACTTC. Its protein is CASSERGQGRPDEQYF.